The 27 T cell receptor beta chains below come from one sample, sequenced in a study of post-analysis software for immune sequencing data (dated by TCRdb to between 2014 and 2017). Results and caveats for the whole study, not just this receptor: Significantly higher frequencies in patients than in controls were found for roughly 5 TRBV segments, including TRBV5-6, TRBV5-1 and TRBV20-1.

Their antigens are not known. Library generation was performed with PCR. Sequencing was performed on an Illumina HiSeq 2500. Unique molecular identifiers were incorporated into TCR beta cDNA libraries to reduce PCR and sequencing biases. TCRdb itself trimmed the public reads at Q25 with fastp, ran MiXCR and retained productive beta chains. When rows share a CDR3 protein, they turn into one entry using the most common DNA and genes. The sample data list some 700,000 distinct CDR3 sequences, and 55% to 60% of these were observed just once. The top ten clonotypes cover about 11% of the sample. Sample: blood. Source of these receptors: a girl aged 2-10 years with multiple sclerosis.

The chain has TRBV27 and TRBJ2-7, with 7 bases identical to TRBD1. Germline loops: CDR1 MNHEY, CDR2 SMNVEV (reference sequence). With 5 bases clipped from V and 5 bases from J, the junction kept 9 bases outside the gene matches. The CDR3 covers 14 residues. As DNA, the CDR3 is TGTGCCAGCAGTCTCAGACAGGGTCCCCACGAGCAGTACTTC. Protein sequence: CASSLRQGPHEQYF.

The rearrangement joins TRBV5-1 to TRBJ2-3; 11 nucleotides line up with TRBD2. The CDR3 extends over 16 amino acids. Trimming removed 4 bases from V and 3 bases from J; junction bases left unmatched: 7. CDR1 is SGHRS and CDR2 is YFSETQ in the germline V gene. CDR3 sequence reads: CASSPTSGASTDTQYF. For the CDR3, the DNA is TGCGCCAGCAGCCCGACTAGCGGGGCCTCGACAGATACGCAGTATTTT.

The CDR3 region is CASRPTSQSYEQYF. The CDR3 coding sequence is TGCGCCAGCAGACCAACGAGTCAATCCTACGAGCAGTACTTC. The rearrangement uses TRBV5-1 and TRBJ2-7, with no clear D. CDR3 length: 14 residues. Trimming left V 5 bases short and J 1 base short, with 13 bases between. CDR1 SGHRS and CDR2 YFSETQ come from the germline V gene.

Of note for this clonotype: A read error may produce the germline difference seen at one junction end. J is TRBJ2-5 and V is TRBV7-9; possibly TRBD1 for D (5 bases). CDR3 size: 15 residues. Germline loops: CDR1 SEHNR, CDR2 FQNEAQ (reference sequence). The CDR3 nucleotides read TGTGCCAGCAGCTTAAAATCAGGGAACCAAGAGACCCGGTACTTC. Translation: CASSLKSGNQETRYF.

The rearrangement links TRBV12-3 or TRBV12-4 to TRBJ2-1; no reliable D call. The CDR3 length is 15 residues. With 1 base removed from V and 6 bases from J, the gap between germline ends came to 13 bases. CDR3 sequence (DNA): TGTGCCAGCAGTTTAGAGGGCGTATTTTCCAATGAGCAGTTCTTC. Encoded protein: CASSLEGVFSNEQFF.

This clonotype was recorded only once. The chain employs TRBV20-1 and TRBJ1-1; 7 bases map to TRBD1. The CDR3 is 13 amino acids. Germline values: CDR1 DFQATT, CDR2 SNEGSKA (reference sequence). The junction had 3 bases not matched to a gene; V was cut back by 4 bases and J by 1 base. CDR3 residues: CSANRGGNTEAFF. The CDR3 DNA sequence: TGCAGTGCTAACAGGGGCGGGAACACTGAAGCTTTCTTT.

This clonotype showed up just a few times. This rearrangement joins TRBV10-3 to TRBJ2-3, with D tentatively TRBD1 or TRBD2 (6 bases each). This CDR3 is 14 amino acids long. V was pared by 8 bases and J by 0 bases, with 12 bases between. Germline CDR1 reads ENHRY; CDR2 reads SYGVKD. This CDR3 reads CAISGGRSTDTQYF. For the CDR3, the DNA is TGTGCCATCTCCGGGGGCAGGAGCACAGATACGCAGTATTTT.

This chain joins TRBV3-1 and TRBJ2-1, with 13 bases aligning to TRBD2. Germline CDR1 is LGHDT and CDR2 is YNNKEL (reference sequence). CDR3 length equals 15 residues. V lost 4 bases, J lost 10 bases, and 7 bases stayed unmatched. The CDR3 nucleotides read TGTGCCAGCAGCCCGGGGACTAGCGGGAAACGGGAGCAGTTCTTC. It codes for CASSPGTSGKREQFF.

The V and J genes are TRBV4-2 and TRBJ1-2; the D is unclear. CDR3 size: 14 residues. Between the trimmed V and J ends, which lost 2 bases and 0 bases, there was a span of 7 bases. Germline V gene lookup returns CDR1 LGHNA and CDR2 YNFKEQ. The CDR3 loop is CASSQPGTNYGYTF. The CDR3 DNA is TGTGCCAGCAGCCAACCCGGAACTAACTATGGCTACACCTTC.

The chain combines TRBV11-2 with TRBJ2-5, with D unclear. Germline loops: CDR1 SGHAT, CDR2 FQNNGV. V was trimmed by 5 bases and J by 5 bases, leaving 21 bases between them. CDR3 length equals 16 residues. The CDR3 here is CASSPLPSRRPETQYF. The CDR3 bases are TGTGCCAGCAGCCCCCTACCCAGCCGACGGCCTGAGACCCAGTACTTC.

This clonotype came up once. The CDR3 protein is CASSQEAATQRGSQETQYF. The CDR3 DNA reads as TGTGCCAGCAGCCAAGAGGCCGCTACGCAGCGGGGATCCCAAGAGACCCAGTACTTC. This chain connects TRBV4-2 to TRBJ2-5, with TRBD2 matching 7 bases. V shed 0 bases and J 1 base; nucleotides not matched to a gene: 14. The CDR3 has 19 residues. Germline V gene lookup returns CDR1 LGHNA and CDR2 YNFKEQ.

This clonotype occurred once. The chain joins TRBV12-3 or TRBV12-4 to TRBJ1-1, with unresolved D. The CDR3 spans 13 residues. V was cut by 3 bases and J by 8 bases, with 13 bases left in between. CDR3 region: CASSFGEGREAFF. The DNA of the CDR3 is TGTGCCAGCAGTTTTGGGGAGGGCCGGGAAGCTTTCTTT.

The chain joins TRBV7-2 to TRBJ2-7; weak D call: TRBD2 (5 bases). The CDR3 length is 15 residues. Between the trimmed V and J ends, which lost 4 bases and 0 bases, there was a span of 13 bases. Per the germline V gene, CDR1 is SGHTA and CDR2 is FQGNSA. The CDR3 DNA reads TGTGCCAGCAGCTCAGCGCGGACTGCCTCCTACGAGCAGTACTTC. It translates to CASSSARTASYEQYF.

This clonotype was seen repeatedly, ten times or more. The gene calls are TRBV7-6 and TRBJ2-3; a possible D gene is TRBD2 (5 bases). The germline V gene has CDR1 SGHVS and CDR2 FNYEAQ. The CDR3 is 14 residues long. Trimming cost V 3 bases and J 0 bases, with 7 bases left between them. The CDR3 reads CASSFRGSTDTQYF. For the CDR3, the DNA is TGTGCCAGCAGCTTCCGCGGGAGCACAGATACGCAGTATTTT. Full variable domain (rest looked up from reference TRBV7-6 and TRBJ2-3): GAGVSQSPRYKVTKRGQDVALRCDPISGHVSLYWYRQALGQGPEFLTYFNYEAQQDKSGLPNDRFSAERPEGSISTLTIQRTEQRDSAMYRCASSFRGSTDTQYFGPGTRLTVL.

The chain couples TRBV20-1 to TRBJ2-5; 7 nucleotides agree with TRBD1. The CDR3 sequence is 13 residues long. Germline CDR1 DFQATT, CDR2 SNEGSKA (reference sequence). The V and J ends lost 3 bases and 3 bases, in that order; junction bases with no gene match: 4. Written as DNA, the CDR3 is TGCAGTGCTAGGACAGGGTATGAAGAGACCCAGTACTTC. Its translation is CSARTGYEETQYF.

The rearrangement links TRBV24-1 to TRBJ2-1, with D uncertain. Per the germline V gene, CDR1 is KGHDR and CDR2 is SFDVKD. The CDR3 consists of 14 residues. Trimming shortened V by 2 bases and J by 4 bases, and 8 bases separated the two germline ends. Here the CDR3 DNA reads TGTGCCACCAGTGATTATGAAGTATACAATGAGCAGTTCTTC. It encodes CATSDYEVYNEQFF.

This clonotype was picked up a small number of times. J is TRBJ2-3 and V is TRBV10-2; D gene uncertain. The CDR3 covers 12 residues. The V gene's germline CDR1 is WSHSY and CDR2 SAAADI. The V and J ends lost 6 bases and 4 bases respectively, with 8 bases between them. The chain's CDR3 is CASSPQADTQYF. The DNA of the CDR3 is TGCGCCAGCAGCCCCCAGGCAGATACGCAGTATTTT.

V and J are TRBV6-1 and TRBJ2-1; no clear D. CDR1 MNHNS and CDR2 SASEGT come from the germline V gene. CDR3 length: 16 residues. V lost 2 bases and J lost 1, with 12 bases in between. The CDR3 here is CASSEPSRPSYNEQFF. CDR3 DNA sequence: TGTGCCAGCAGTGAACCGAGCCGACCTTCCTACAATGAGCAGTTCTTC.

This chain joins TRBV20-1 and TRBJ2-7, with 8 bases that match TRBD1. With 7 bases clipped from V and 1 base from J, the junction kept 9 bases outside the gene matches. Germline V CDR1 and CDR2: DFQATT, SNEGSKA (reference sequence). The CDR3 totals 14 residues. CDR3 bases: TGCAGTGTCCCAACAGGACAGGGATCCTACGAGCAGTACTTC. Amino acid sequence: CSVPTGQGSYEQYF.

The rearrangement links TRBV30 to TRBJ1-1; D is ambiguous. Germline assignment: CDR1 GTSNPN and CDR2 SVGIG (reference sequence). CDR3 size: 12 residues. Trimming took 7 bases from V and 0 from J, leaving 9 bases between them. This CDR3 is CASRVMNTEAFF. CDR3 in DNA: TGTGCCTCGAGGGTCATGAACACTGAAGCTTTCTTT. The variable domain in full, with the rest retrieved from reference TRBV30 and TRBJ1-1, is SQTIHQWPATLVQPVGSPLSLECTVEGTSNPNLYWYRQAAGRGLQLLFYSVGIGQISSEVPQNLSASRPQDRQFILSSKKLLLSDSGFYLCASRVMNTEAFFGQGTRLTVV.

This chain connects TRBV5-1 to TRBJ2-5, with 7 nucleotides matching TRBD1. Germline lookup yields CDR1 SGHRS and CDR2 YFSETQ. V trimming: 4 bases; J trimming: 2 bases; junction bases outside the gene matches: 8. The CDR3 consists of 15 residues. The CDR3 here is CASSPALGQQETQYF. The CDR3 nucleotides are TGCGCCAGCAGCCCGGCGCTGGGACAGCAAGAGACCCAGTACTTC. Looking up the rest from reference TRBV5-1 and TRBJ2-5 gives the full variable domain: KAGVTQTPRYLIKTRGQQVTLSCSPISGHRSVSWYQQTPGQGLQFLFEYFSETQRNKGNFPGRFSGRQFSNSRSEMNVSTLELGDSALYLCASSPALGQQETQYFGPGTRLLVL.

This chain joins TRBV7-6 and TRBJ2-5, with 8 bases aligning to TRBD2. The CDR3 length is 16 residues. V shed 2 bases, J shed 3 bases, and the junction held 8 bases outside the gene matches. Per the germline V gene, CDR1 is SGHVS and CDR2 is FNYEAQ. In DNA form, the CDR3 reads TGTGCCAGCAGCTTAAGGCGGGGGGCCAATGAAGAGACCCAGTACTTC. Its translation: CASSLRRGANEETQYF. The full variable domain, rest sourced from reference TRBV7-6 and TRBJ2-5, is GAGVSQSPRYKVTKRGQDVALRCDPISGHVSLYWYRQALGQGPEFLTYFNYEAQQDKSGLPNDRFSAERPEGSISTLTIQRTEQRDSAMYRCASSLRRGANEETQYFGPGTRLLVL.

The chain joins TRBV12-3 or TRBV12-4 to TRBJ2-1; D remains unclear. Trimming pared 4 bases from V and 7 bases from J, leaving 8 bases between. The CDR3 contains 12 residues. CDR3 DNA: TGTGCCAGCAGTTCCTCATTGAATGAGCAGTTCTTC. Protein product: CASSSSLNEQFF.

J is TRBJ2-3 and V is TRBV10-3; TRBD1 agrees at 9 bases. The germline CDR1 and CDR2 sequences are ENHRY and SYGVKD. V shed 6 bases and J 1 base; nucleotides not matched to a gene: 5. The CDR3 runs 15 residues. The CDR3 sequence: CAIRRTGVCTDTQYF. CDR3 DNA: TGTGCCATCAGGCGGACAGGGGTTTGCACAGATACGCAGTATTTT.

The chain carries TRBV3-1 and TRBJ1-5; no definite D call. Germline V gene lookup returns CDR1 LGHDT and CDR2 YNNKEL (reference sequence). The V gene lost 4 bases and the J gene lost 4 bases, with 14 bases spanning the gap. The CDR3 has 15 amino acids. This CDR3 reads CASSPGLAVNQPQHF. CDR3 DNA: TGTGCCAGCAGCCCAGGCCTCGCTGTTAATCAGCCCCAGCATTTT.

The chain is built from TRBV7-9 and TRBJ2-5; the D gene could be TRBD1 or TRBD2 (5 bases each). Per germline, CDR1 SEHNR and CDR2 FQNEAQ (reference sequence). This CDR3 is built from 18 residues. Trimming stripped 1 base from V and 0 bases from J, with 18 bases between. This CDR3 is CASSLVVSRDEYQETQYF. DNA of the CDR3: TGTGCCAGCAGCTTAGTAGTAAGCAGGGACGAGTACCAAGAGACCCAGTACTTC.

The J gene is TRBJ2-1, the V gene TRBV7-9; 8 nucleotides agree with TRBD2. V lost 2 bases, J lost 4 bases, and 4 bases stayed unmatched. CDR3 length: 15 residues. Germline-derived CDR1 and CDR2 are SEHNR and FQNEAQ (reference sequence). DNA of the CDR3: TGTGCCAGCAGCTTACAACGGGAGGGGTACAATGAGCAGTTCTTC. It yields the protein CASSLQREGYNEQFF.